Included here is one T cell receptor beta chain sequence, with context. Antigen unknown. This CDR3 spans 15 amino acids. Germline V gene sequence: CDR1 SGHDT, CDR2 YYEEEE. V was shortened by 2 bases and J by 4 bases, with 12 bases between the two germline ends. Clones were read by immunoSEQ multiplex PCR, and TCRdb kept only the in-frame ones, dropping some. Found here are 57,000 or so clones, 88% of them singletons; the top ten hold roughly an eighth. This entry comes from a study of PD-1 blockade in classical Hodgkin lymphoma. Study-wide results and limits: Sources of repertoire differences remain undefined, possibly disease activity or prior therapy. Before treatment, complete responders showed about the same diversity as newly diagnosed patients. A significant rise in TCR diversity by C4D1 was seen for CD4+ but not CD8+ cells.

Each and every patient relapsed after autologous stem cell transplantation, and patients got differing brentuximab vedotin exposure. Sequenced material: peripheral blood mononuclear cells (PBMCs), taken at baseline. This sequence originates from a human donor with classical Hodgkin lymphoma. The chain carries TRBV5-6 and TRBJ1-4; D gene ambiguous. Here the CDR3 DNA reads TGTGCCAGCAGCTTCCCCCCTCCCTTTAATGAAAAACTGTTTTTT. Amino acids: CASSFPPPFNEKLFF.